A single sample is the source of the 27 T cell receptor beta chains below, sequenced in a study of T cell responses to AZD1222 COVID-19 vaccine. Assay: immunoSEQ multiplex PCR; the TCRdb copy retains only in-frame clones and omits some. The repertoire includes more than 150,000 clones, 75% to 90% of them detected once, and over 6% sits in the top ten. Source: peripheral blood, taken after recovery from COVID-19. These receptors were collected from an adult who had recovered from COVID-19.

The chain combines TRBV27 with TRBJ1-5; 7 nucleotides line up with TRBD1. Germline V gene lookup returns CDR1 MNHEY and CDR2 SMNVEV (reference sequence). V gave up 6 bases and J gave up 5 bases; unmatched junction bases: 7. This CDR3 has 14 residues. The CDR3 DNA is TGTGCCAGCAGCCTAGGGGGCGCCCATCAGCCCCAGCATTTT. Protein sequence: CASSLGGAHQPQHF.

The V gene is TRBV5-1, the J gene TRBJ1-1, with D uncertain. CDR3 size: 17 residues. Trimming took off 0 bases at V and 0 bases at J, with 15 bases between the two ends. In germline, CDR1 is SGHRS, CDR2 YFSETQ. CDR3 sequence: CASSLDTLAFMNTEAFF. The CDR3 DNA sequence: TGCGCCAGCAGCTTGGACACACTTGCATTTATGAACACTGAAGCTTTCTTT. The whole variable domain, remainder taken from reference TRBV5-1 and TRBJ1-1, is KAGVTQTPRYLIKTRGQQVTLSCSPISGHRSVSWYQQTPGQGLQFLFEYFSETQRNKGNFPGRFSGRQFSNSRSEMNVSTLELGDSALYLCASSLDTLAFMNTEAFFGQGTRLTVV.

This chain uses TRBV9 with TRBJ2-2; 8 nucleotides align to TRBD2. The V and J ends lost 1 base and 4 bases, in that order; junction bases with no gene match: 3. Germline CDR1 SGDLS, CDR2 YYNGEE. The CDR3 extends over 15 amino acids. The CDR3 DNA is TGTGCCAGCAGCGTAACGGGAGGGGTCACCGGGGAGCTGTTTTTT. Its translation: CASSVTGGVTGELFF.

This sequence joins TRBV18 and TRBJ2-5; D remains unclear. The CDR3 consists of 12 residues. CDR1 is KGHSH, CDR2 LQKENI, per germline. Trimming cost V 2 bases and J 4 bases, with 5 bases left between them. The DNA for the CDR3 is TGTGCCAGCTCACCAATGGGAGAGACCCAGTACTTC. Translating gives CASSPMGETQYF.

The V call is TRBV18, the J call TRBJ2-1, with D maybe TRBD1 (5 bases). CDR3 size: 16 residues. Germline loops: CDR1 KGHSH, CDR2 LQKENI. V was pared by 2 bases and J by 7 bases, with 18 bases between. The CDR3 DNA sequence: TGTGCCAGCTCACCAGCCGGGCAGGGCCTGGGTAATGAGCAGTTCTTC. Translation gives CASSPAGQGLGNEQFF.

The V and J genes are TRBV6-9 and TRBJ2-7; 15 bases align to TRBD2. J lost 8 bases, V lost 3 bases, and 5 bases had no gene match. Germline CDR1 reads MNHGY; CDR2 reads SVAAGI. The CDR3 loop spans 15 amino acids. This CDR3 reads CASSYPGLAGGQQYF. CDR3 sequence (DNA): TGTGCCAGCAGTTACCCGGGACTAGCGGGAGGCCAGCAGTACTTC.

This chain uses TRBV6-1 with TRBJ1-5; possible D gene TRBD1, 6 bases. The CDR3 extends over 15 amino acids. Trimming removed 0 bases at V and 5 bases at J, with 11 bases between. Per the germline V gene, CDR1 is MNHNS and CDR2 is SASEGT. CDR3 amino acids: CASSEAGGAHQPQHF. The CDR3 DNA follows: TGTGCCAGCAGTGAAGCCGGGGGGGCCCATCAGCCCCAGCATTTT.

The V call is TRBV6-5, the J call TRBJ1-1; tentative D call: TRBD1 (5 bases). This CDR3 comprises 12 residues. Germline V gives CDR1 MNHEY, CDR2 SVGAGI. Trimming pared 4 bases from V and 10 bases from J, leaving 13 bases between. CDR3 DNA: TGTGCCAGCAGTTCAGGGACCCTCCCAGCTTTCTTT. Its translation is CASSSGTLPAFF.

In its sample, this clone was seen once. The chain has TRBV20-1 and TRBJ2-2; no firm D call. Looked up from germline, CDR1 is DFQATT and CDR2 is SNEGSKA (reference sequence). This CDR3 region has 15 residues. V lost 3 bases and J lost 2, with 13 bases in between. CDR3 residues: CSASDAARNTGELFF. Here the CDR3 DNA reads TGCAGTGCTAGTGACGCAGCCAGAAACACCGGGGAGCTGTTTTTT.

The genes are TRBV11-2 and TRBJ1-2, with D tentatively TRBD1 (5 bases). V was pared by 5 bases and J by 7 bases, with 14 bases between. The CDR3 is 13 amino acids. CDR1 is SGHAT, CDR2 FQNNGV, per germline. CDR3 sequence: CASSPGLPLGYTF. In nucleotides, the CDR3 is TGTGCCAGCAGCCCGGGACTCCCCCTTGGCTACACCTTC.

To note about this clone: Other DNA sequences of this sample code for an identical CDR3. The rearrangement links TRBV5-6 to TRBJ1-5; no firm D call. This CDR3 is 13 amino acids long. V was trimmed by 0 bases and J by 6 bases, leaving 7 bases between them. Germline assignment: CDR1 SGHDT and CDR2 YYEEEE. Here the CDR3 DNA reads TGTGCCAGCAGCTTGGGTCAAGGTCAGCCCCAGCATTTT. This sequence encodes CASSLGQGQPQHF.

This clone was picked up a small number of times. This chain connects TRBV2 to TRBJ2-1; 9 nucleotides align to TRBD2. Germline loops: CDR1 SNHLY, CDR2 FYNNEI. V was pared by 3 bases and J by 4 bases, with 4 bases of the junction left unmatched. This CDR3 is 15 amino acids long. This CDR3 reads CASSDSSGAYNEQFF. CDR3 sequence (DNA): TGTGCCAGCAGTGATTCTAGCGGGGCATACAATGAGCAGTTCTTC.

The chain recombines TRBV3-1 (or the pseudogene TRBV3-2) with TRBJ2-7; TRBD2 is a possible D gene (6 bases). Germline V gene lookup returns CDR1 LGHDT and CDR2 YNNKEL (reference sequence). This CDR3 has 15 residues. Deletions cut 1 base from V and 7 bases from J, with 17 bases between. CDR3 bases: TGTGCCAGCAGCCAAGTTGCCCTCGGAGGAGGGGAGCAGTACTTC. Its translation is CASSQVALGGGEQYF.

The CDR3 sequence: CASSPMGGFGYTF. The CDR3 DNA reads TGTGCCAGCAGCCCTATGGGGGGTTTTGGCTACACCTTC. The chain joins TRBV9 to TRBJ1-2, with D tentatively TRBD1 (5 bases). The CDR3 loop spans 13 amino acids. Germline loops: CDR1 SGDLS, CDR2 YYNGEE. V was shortened by 4 bases and J by 7 bases, with 14 bases between the two germline ends.

J is TRBJ1-1 and V is TRBV7-9, with D tentatively TRBD1 (5 bases). There are 15 residues in the CDR3. Trimming cost V 5 bases and J 5 bases, with 18 bases left between them. Germline assignment: CDR1 SEHNR and CDR2 FQNEAQ (reference sequence). Here the CDR3 DNA reads TGTGCCAGCAGCCTCCGGTCGGGGGGACGAACTGAAGCTTTCTTT. Amino acids: CASSLRSGGRTEAFF.

J is TRBJ2-5 and V is TRBV10-2, with TRBD1 as a possible D gene (5 bases). V dropped 4 bases and J dropped 9 bases, with 15 bases sitting between them. Germline V gene sequence: CDR1 WSHSY, CDR2 SAAADI. The CDR3 runs 13 residues. In DNA, the CDR3 is TGCGCCAGCAGTGGGGGCTGGGAAAGGCCCCAGTACTTC. Protein sequence: CASSGGWERPQYF.

V gene TRBV4-1 combines with J gene TRBJ2-7; maybe TRBD2 (6 bases). The CDR3 extends over 13 amino acids. V lost 3 bases to trimming and J lost 1 base, with 7 bases between them. The germline gives CDR1 MGHRA, CDR2 YSYEKL. The CDR3 sequence is CASSHSGSYEQYF. The CDR3 DNA sequence: TGCGCCAGCAGCCATAGCGGTTCCTACGAGCAGTACTTC.

V is TRBV3-1 (or the pseudogene TRBV3-2) and J is TRBJ2-1; possible D gene TRBD2, 6 bases. V lost 0 bases to trimming and J lost 6 bases, with 15 bases between them. This CDR3 contains 16 residues. Per germline, CDR1 LGHDT and CDR2 YNNKEL (reference sequence). CDR3 coding DNA: TGTGCCAGCAGCCAAGAAGCATCACTCGGGGGCAATGAGCAGTTCTTC. It specifies CASSQEASLGGNEQFF.

The CDR3 coding sequence is TGTGCCAGTAGTATTGGAGGGTTGTATGAAAAACTGTTTTTT. This sequence encodes CASSIGGLYEKLFF. The chain has TRBV19 and TRBJ1-4; D call uncertain. The germline V gene encodes CDR1 LNHDA and CDR2 SQIVND (reference sequence). V lost 3 bases, J lost 6 bases, and 11 bases lay in between. This CDR3 is built from 14 residues.

The chain joins TRBV20-1 to TRBJ1-2, with 7 bases lining up with TRBD1. The germline gives CDR1 DFQATT, CDR2 SNEGSKA (reference sequence). With 3 bases clipped from V and 2 bases from J, the junction kept 3 bases outside the gene matches. The CDR3 runs to 13 residues. In nucleotides, the CDR3 is TGCAGTGCTAGTGAACAGGGGAACTATGGCTACACCTTC. Amino acid sequence: CSASEQGNYGYTF.

V usage is TRBV21-1 and J usage is TRBJ1-2. TRBV21-1 is a documented pseudogene. The CDR3 contains 12 residues. The chain's CDR3 is CASILAPGGYTF. CDR3 sequence (DNA): TGTGCCAGCATTCTAGCGCCTGGAGGCTACACCTTC.

V gene TRBV4-2 combines with J gene TRBJ2-7; D might be TRBD2 (5 bases). This CDR3 comprises 15 residues. CDR1 is LGHNA and CDR2 is YNFKEQ in the germline V gene. V was pared by 4 bases and J by 0 bases, with 13 bases between. The CDR3 reads CASSRRLGSSYEQYF. Here the CDR3 DNA reads TGTGCCAGCAGCCGTCGACTGGGGAGCTCCTACGAGCAGTACTTC.

The V gene is TRBV6-2 or TRBV6-3, the J gene TRBJ2-2, with a tentative D call TRBD2 (6 bases). Germline lookup yields CDR1 MNHEY and CDR2 SVGEGT. This CDR3 region has 17 residues. V shed 6 bases and J shed 1 base, with 18 bases lying between them. The CDR3 DNA reads as TGTGCCAGCAGCCTTATGGGACTCGGATGGAACACCGGGGAGCTGTTTTTT. Amino acids: CASSLMGLGWNTGELFF.

This chain links TRBV5-6 with TRBJ2-7; no clear D gene. Trimming cost V 4 bases and J 1 base, with 12 bases left between them. In germline, CDR1 is SGHDT, CDR2 YYEEEE. The CDR3 is 14 residues long. The CDR3 nucleotides are TGTGCCAGCAGCCCCCCGGGCCCTTCCTACGAGCAGTACTTC. Translating gives CASSPPGPSYEQYF.

Notes on this clone: Other DNA sequences in this specimen translate into the identical CDR3. V gene TRBV6-2 or TRBV6-3 combines with J gene TRBJ1-1, with D maybe TRBD1 (5 bases). The CDR3 runs 12 residues. Germline V gene data show CDR1 as MNHEY and CDR2 as SVGEGT. Trimming removed 3 bases at V and 7 bases at J, with 9 bases between. The CDR3 loop reads CASSYGTREAFF. The CDR3 DNA reads TGTGCCAGCAGTTATGGGACGCGTGAAGCTTTCTTT.

V is TRBV7-8 and J is TRBJ1-5; 9 bases are shared with TRBD1. The CDR3 totals 14 residues. CDR1 and CDR2 (germline): SGHVS, FQNEAQ. With 5 bases clipped from V and 6 bases from J, the junction kept 5 bases outside the gene matches. CDR3 amino acids: CASSRRDRVQPQHF. The DNA of the CDR3 is TGTGCCAGCAGCCGCCGGGACAGGGTTCAGCCCCAGCATTTT.

This clone came up once. The chain joins TRBV27 to TRBJ2-4; 9 bases match TRBD2. The J segment lost 0 bases and the V segment lost 4 bases, leaving 7 bases of the junction unmatched. Germline CDR1 MNHEY, CDR2 SMNVEV (reference sequence). The CDR3 is 17 residues long. The CDR3 DNA sequence: TGTGCCAGCAGTTCCGGACTAGCGATGCTAGCCAAAAACATTCAGTACTTC. Translation: CASSSGLAMLAKNIQYF.